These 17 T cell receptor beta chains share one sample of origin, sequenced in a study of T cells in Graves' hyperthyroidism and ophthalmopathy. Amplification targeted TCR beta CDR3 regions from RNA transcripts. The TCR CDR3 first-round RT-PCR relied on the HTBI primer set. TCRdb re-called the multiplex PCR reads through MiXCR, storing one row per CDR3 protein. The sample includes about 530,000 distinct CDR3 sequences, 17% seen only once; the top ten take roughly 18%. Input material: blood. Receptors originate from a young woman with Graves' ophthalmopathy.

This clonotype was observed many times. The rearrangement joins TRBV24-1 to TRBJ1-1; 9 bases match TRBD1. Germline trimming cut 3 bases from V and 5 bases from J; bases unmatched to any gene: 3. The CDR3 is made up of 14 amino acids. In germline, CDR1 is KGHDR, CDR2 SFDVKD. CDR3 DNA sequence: TGTGCCACCAGTGATGGGACAGGGTGGACTGAAGCTTTCTTT. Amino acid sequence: CATSDGTGWTEAFF.

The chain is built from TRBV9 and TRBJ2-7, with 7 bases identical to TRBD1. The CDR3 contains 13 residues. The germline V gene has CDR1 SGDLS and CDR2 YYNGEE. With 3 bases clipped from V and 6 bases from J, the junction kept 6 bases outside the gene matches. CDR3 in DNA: TGTGCCAGCAGCGCACAGGACAGGTCCGAGCAGTACTTC. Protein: CASSAQDRSEQYF.

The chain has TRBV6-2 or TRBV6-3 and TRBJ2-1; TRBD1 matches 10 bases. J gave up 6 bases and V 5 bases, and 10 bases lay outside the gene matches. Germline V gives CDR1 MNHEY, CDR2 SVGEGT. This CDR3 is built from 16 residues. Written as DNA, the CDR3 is TGTGCCAGCAGTGACCACGGGGACAGGGGTGGCAATGAGCAGTTCTTC. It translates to CASSDHGDRGGNEQFF.

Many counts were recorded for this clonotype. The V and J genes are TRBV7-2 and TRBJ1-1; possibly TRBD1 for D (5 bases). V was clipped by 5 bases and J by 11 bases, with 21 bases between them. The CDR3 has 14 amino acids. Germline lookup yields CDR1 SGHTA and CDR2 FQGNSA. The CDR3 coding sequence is TGTGCCAGCAGCCCTTCCCAGGGTTTTCTATTGGCTTTCTTT. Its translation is CASSPSQGFLLAFF.

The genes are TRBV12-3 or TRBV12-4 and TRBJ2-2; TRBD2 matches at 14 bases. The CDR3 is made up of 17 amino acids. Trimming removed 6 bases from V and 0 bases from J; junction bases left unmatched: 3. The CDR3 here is CASSGLAGGTNTGELFF. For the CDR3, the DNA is TGTGCCAGCAGCGGACTAGCGGGAGGCACGAACACCGGGGAGCTGTTTTTT.

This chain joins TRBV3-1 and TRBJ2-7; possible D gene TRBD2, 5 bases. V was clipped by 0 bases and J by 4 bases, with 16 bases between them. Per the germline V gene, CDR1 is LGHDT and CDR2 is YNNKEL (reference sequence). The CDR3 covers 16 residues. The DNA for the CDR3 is TGTGCCAGCAGCCAAGATCGTGCGGGCAGGCATTACGAGCAGTACTTC. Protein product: CASSQDRAGRHYEQYF.

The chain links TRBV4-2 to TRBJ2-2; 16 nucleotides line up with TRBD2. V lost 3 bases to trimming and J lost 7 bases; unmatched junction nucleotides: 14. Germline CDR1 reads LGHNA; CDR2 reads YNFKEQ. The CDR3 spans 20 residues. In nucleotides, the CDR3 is TGTGCCAGCAGCCATCAACCGGGACTAGCGGGAGGGCCCGGTGTCGGGGAGCTGTTTTTT. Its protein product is CASSHQPGLAGGPGVGELFF.

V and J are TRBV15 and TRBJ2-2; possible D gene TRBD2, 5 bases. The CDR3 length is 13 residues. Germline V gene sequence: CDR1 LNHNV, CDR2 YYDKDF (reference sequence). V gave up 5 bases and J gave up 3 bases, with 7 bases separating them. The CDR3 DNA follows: TGTGCCACCAGCGTGCGGGACACCGGGGAGCTGTTTTTT. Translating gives CATSVRDTGELFF.

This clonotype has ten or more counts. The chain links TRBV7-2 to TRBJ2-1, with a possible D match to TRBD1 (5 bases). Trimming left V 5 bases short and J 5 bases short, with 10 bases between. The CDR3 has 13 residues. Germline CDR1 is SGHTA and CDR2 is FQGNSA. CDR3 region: CASSLSRDNEQFF. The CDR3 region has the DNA TGTGCCAGCAGCCTATCCAGGGACAATGAGCAGTTCTTC.

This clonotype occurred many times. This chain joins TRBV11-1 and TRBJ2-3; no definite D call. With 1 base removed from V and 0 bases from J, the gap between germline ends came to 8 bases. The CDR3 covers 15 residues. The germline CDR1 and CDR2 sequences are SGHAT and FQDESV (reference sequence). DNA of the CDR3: TGTGCCAGCAGCTTAGGACTCGTCAGCACAGATACGCAGTATTTT. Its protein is CASSLGLVSTDTQYF.

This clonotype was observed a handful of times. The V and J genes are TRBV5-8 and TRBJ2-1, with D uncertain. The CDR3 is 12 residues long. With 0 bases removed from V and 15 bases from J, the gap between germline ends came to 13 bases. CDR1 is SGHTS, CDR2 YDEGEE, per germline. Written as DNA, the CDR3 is TGTGCCAGCAGCTTGGGGGTATTAACGCTGTTCTTC. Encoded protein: CASSLGVLTLFF.

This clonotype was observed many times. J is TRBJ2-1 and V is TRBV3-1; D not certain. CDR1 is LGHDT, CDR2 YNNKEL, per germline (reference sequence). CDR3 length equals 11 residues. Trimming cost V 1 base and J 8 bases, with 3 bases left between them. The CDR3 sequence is CASSQVYEQFF. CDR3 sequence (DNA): TGTGCCAGCAGCCAAGTATATGAGCAGTTCTTC.

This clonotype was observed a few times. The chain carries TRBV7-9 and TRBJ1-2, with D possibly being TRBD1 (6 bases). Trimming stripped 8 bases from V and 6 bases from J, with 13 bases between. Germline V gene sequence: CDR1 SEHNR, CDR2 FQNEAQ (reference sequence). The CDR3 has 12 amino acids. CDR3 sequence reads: CASGGAGDGYTF. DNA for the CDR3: TGTGCCAGCGGGGGGGCTGGGGATGGCTACACCTTC. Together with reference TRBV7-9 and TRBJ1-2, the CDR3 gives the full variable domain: DTGVSQNPRHKITKRGQNVTFRCDPISEHNRLYWYRQTLGQGPEFLTYFQNEAQLEKSRLLSDRFSAERPKGSFSTLEIQRTEQGDSAMYLCASGGAGDGYTFGSGTRLTVV.

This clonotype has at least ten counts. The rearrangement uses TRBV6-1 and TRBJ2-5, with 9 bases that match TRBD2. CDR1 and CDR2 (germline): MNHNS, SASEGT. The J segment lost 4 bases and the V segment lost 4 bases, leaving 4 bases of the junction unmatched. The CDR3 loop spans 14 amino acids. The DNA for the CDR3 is TGTGCCAGCAGTGGGACTAGCGCTAGAGAGACCCAGTACTTC. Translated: CASSGTSARETQYF.

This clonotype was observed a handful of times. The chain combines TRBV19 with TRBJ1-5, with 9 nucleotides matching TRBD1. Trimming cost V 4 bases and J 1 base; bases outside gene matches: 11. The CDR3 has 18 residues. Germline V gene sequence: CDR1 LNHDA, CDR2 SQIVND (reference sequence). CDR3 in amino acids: CASSRRTGTGMSNQPQHF. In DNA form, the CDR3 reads TGTGCCAGTAGTAGGAGGACCGGGACAGGGATGAGCAATCAGCCCCAGCATTTT.

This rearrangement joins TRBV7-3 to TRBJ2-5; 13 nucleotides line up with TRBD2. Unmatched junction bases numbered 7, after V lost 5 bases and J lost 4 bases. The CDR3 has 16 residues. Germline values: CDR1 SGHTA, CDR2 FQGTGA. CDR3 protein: CASSEGLAGDRETQYF. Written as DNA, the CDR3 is TGTGCCAGCAGCGAAGGACTAGCGGGAGATAGAGAGACCCAGTACTTC.

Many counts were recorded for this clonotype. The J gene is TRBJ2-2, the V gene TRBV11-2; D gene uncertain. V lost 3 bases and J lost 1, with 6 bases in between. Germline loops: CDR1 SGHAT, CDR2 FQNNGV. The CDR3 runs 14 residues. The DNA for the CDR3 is TGTGCCAGCAGCTTGGTTGGGAACACCGGGGAGCTGTTTTTT. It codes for CASSLVGNTGELFF. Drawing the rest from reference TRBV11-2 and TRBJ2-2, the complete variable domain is EAGVAQSPRYKIIEKRQSVAFWCNPISGHATLYWYQQILGQGPKLLIQFQNNGVVDDSQLPKDRFSAERLKGVDSTLKIQPAKLEDSAVYLCASSLVGNTGELFFGEGSRLTVL.